The T cell receptor beta chain under discussion was sequenced for a study of T-cell reconstitution after alpha-beta-depleted transplantation in children (dated by TCRdb to about 2016). For the study in its entirety: The study quantitatively tracked T-cell immune reconstitution after TCRalphabeta/CD19-depleted allogeneic hematopoietic cell transplantation in children using TCR repertoire profiling.

Notes on this clonotype: No cognate antigen has been identified for it. Base qualities are not provided; no much larger clone lies one nucleotide away.

CDR1 and CDR2 are read off the germline V gene as SGHVS and FQNEAQ. Counted from cysteine to phenylalanine, this CDR3 has 15 amino acids. Just the 45-base CDR3 DNA is kept, in frame starting at base 1. Clipping removes 5 bases from V and 9 bases from J, with 7 as the unmatched junction base count. Libraries were made using PCR. TCRdb names Illumina HiSeq 2500 as the instrument used. TCR libraries were prepared with molecular barcoding, using unique molecular identifiers to normalize TCRbeta repertoire quantification. TCRdb reworked the public reads: Q25 trimming with fastp, MiXCR clone assembly, productive beta chains retained. Every CDR3 protein is listed once, alongside the most common genes and DNA of its rows. The sample table lists some 500,000 distinct CDR3 sequences, about 30% of them with a count of one. The ten largest account for 2% to 3% of the sample.

The specimen was PBMCs from the stem cell graft donor, collected from the stem cell graft. The receptor's source is a human donor who donated a stem cell graft to a child with aplastic anemia. The chain links TRBV7-8 with TRBJ2-1; 13 nucleotides in the junction match TRBD2. The CDR3 loop reads CASSTGLAGDGEQFF. At the DNA level, the sequence is TGTGCCAGCAGCACCGGACTAGCGGGAGACGGTGAGCAGTTCTTC.